The present TCR beta chain was sequenced within a study of control samples from healthy donors and cancer patients. This CDR3 comprises 15 residues. V shed 4 bases, J shed 1 base, and the junction held 4 bases outside the gene matches. Germline V gene data show CDR1 as LNHNV and CDR2 as YYDKDF (reference sequence). Assay used: immunoSEQ multiplex PCR; TCRdb lists only in-frame clones, some missing. The sample has about 100,000 clones, 92% seen once. The chain carries TRBV15 and TRBJ1-3, with 7 bases aligning to TRBD1. The sequenced material came from blood. This TCR was recovered from a woman aged 18-29 years in good health. CDR3 in DNA: TGTGCCACCAGCAAAGGGACAGCTTCTGGAAACACCATATATTTT. It codes for CATSKGTASGNTIYF.